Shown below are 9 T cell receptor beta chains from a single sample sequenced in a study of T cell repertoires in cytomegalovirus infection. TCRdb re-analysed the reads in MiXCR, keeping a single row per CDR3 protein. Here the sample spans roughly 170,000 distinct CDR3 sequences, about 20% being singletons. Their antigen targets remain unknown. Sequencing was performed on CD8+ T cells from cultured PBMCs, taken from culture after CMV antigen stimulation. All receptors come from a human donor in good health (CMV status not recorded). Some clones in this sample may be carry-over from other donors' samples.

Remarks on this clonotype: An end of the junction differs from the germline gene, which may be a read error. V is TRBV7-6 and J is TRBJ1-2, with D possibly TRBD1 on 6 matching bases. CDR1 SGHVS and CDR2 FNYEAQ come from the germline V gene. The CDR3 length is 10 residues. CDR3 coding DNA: TGCCCAGGGGCGCGATATGGCTACACCTTC. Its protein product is CPGARYGYTF.

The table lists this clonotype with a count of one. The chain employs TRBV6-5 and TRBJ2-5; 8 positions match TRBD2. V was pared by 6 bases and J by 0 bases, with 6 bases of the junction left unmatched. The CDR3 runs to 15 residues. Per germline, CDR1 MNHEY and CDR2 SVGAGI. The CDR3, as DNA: TGTGCCAGCAGCGGGCGGGGGGCTGACCAAGAGACCCAGTACTTC. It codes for CASSGRGADQETQYF.

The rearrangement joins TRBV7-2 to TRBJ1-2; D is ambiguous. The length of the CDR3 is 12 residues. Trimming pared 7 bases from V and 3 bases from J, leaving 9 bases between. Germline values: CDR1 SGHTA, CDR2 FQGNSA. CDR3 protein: CASTLVDYGYTF. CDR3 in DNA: TGTGCCAGCACCCTGGTGGACTATGGCTACACCTTC.

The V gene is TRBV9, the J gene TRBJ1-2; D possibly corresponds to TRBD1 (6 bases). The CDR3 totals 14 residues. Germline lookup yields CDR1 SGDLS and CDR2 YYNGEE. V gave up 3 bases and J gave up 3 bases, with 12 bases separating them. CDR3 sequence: CASSGGGSDYGYTF. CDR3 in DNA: TGTGCCAGCAGCGGGGGGGGCTCCGACTATGGCTACACCTTC.

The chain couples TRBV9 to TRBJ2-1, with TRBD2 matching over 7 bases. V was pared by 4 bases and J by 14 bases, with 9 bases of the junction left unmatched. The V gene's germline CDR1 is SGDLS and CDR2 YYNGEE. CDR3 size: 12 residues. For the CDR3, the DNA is TGTGCCAGCAGCCCTTTAGCGGGCGGAAAGTTCTTC. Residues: CASSPLAGGKFF.

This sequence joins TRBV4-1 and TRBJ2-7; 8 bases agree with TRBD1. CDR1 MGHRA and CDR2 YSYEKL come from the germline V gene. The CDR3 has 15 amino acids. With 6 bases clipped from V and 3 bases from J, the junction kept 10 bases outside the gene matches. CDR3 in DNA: TGCGCCAGCAGACAATACTCGGGACAGGTCTACGAGCAGTACTTC. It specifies CASRQYSGQVYEQYF.

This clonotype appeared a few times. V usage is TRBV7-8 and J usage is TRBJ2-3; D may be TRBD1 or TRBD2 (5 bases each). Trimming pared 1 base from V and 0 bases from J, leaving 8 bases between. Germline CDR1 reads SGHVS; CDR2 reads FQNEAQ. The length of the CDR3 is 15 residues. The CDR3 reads CASSLGGASTDTQYF. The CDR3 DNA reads TGTGCCAGCAGCTTAGGAGGGGCCAGCACAGATACGCAGTATTTT.

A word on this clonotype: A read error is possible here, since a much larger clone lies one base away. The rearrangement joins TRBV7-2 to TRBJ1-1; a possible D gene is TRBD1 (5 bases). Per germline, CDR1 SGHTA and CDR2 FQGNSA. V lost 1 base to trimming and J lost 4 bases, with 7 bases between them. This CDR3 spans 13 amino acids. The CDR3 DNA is TGTGCCAGCAGCTTAGGGGGGACCACTGAAGCTTTCTTT. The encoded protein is CASSLGGTTEAFF.

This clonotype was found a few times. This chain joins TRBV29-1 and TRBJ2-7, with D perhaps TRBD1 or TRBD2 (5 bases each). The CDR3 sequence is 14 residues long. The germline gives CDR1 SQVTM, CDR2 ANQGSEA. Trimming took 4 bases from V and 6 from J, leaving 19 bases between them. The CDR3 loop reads CSVVLGRWGSEQYF. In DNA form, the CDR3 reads TGCAGCGTTGTTCTCGGCAGATGGGGGTCCGAGCAGTACTTC.